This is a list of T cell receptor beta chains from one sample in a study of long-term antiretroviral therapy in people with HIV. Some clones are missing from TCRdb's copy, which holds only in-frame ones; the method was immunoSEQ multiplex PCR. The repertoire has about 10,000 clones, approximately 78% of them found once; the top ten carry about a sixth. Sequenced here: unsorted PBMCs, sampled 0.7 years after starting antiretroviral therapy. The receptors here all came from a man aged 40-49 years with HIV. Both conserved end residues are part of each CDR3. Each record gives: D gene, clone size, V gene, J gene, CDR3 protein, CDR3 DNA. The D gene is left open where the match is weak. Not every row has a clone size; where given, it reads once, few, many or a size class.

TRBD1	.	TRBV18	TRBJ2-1	CASSPSGQGQFF	TGTGCCAGCTCACCCTCCGGACAGGGGCAGTTCTTC
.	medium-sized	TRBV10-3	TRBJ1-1	CAISESIRGKDTEAFF	TGTGCCATCAGTGAGTCGATTCGGGGGAAGGACACTGAAGCTTTCTTT
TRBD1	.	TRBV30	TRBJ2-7	CAWRTGVSYEQYF	TGTGCCTGGCGGACAGGGGTATCCTACGAGCAGTACTTC
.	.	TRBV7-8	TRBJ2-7	CASSLWDWGRIRFSYEQYF	TGTGCCAGCAGCTTATGGGATTGGGGCCGAATTCGATTTTCCTACGAGCAGTACTTC
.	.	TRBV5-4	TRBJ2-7	CASSPEVRAGDIEQYF	TGTGCCAGCAGCCCGGAGGTGAGGGCGGGCGACATCGAGCAGTACTTC
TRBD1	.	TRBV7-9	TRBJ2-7	CASSQGGQGTREQYF	TGTGCCAGCAGCCAAGGGGGACAGGGGACGCGCGAGCAGTACTTC
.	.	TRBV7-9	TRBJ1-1	CASSYRNTEAFF	TGTGCCAGCAGCTACAGGAACACTGAAGCTTTCTTT
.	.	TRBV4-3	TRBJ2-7	CASSQEARAHYEQYF	TGCGCCAGCAGCCAAGAGGCCAGGGCACACTACGAGCAGTACTTC
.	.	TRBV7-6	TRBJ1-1	CASSLNSLVEAFF	TGTGCCAGCAGTCTAAATAGCCTGGTTGAAGCTTTCTTT
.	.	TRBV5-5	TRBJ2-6	CASILILSGANVLTF	TGTGCCAGCATCCTCATCCTCTCTGGGGCCAACGTCCTGACTTTC
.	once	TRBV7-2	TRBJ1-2	CASSALPLDRDSYGYTF	TGTGCCAGCAGCGCGCTTCCCCTAGACCGGGACTCCTATGGCTACACCTTC
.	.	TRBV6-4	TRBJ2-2	CASSDSQAGELFF	TGTGCCAGCAGTGATTCCCAAGCCGGGGAGCTGTTTTTT
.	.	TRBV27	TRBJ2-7	CASSLSTGSYEQYF	TGTGCCAGCAGTTTATCGACGGGTTCCTACGAGCAGTACTTC
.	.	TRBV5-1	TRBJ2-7	CASSLDLTYEQYF	TGCGCCAGCAGCTTGGACCTGACCTACGAGCAGTACTTC
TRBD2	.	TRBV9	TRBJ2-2	CASTPRVAGGIAGTGELFF	TGTGCCAGCACCCCGCGGGTAGCGGGAGGCATAGCAGGCACCGGGGAGCTGTTTTTT
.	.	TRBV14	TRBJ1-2	CASSQETANYGYTF	TGTGCCAGCAGCCAAGAGACCGCTAACTATGGCTACACCTTC
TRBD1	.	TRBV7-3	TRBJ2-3	CASSPTGPLDTQYF	TGTGCCAGCAGCCCGACAGGGCCCCTAGATACGCAGTATTTT
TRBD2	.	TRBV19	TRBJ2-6	CASSPFGRGSGANVLTF	TGTGCCAGTAGTCCCTTTGGGAGGGGCTCTGGGGCCAACGTCCTGACTTTC